The 24 T cell receptor beta chains listed next were all sequenced from one sample in a study of CXCR3-negative and CXCR3-positive naive CD8 T cells. The study made its TRB cDNA libraries by 5' RACE, adding UMI labels. TCRdb re-called the 5' RACE reads; one entry per CDR3 protein, DNA not given. The table gives more than 65,000 distinct CDR3 sequences; the top ten clones make up over 1.3% of it. Material for sequencing was naive CXCR3- CD8+ T cells from blood. Subset in this sample: CD45RO-CCR7+CD27+CD95- naive CD8+ T cells lacking CXCR3 (TNR3-). The receptor set was obtained from a human donor in good health. Some clones in this sample may be carry-over from other donors' samples.

CDR3 protein: CASTPRAYTDTQYF. The J gene is TRBJ2-3, the V gene TRBV19. There are 14 residues in the CDR3. Germline CDR1 LNHDA, CDR2 SQIVND (reference sequence). Using reference TRBV19 and TRBJ2-3 for the parts outside the CDR3, the full variable domain is DGGITQSPKYLFRKEGQNVTLSCEQNLNHDAMYWYRQDPGQGLRLIYYSQIVNDFQKGDIAEGYSVSREKKESFPLTVTSAQKNPTAFYLCASTPRAYTDTQYFGPGTRLTVL.

The V call is TRBV29-1, the J call TRBJ2-1. The CDR3 is 16 residues long. CDR1 is SQVTM and CDR2 is ANQGSEA in the germline V gene. The CDR3 loop is CSVESRQWTPYNEQFF.

The J gene is TRBJ2-5, the V gene TRBV7-2; TCRdb calls TRBD1, which cannot be checked without DNA. CDR1 and CDR2 (germline): SGHTA, FQGNSA. The CDR3 length is 14 residues. The CDR3 spells CASRPGGREETQYF. Full variable domain (outside the CDR3, taken from reference TRBV7-2 and TRBJ2-5): GAGVSQSPSNKVTEKGKDVELRCDPISGHTALYWYRQSLGQGLEFLIYFQGNSAPDKSGLPSDRFSAERTGGSVSTLTIQRTQQEDSAVYLCASRPGGREETQYFGPGTRLLVL.

CDR3 protein: CSSEDYNEQFF. V usage is TRBV29-1 and J usage is TRBJ2-1. The length of the CDR3 is 11 residues. Germline lookup yields CDR1 SQVTM and CDR2 ANQGSEA.

The rearrangement joins TRBV27 to TRBJ2-7. The CDR3 consists of 13 residues. Per the germline V gene, CDR1 is MNHEY and CDR2 is SMNVEV (reference sequence). CDR3 protein: CASSYEWGYEQYF.

The V gene is TRBV15, the J gene TRBJ1-5; the TCRdb D gene call, TRBD1, has no DNA to confirm it. Germline lookup yields CDR1 LNHNV and CDR2 YYDKDF (reference sequence). CDR3 length: 14 amino acids. The CDR3 reads CATSSATGVQPQHF.

The chain recombines TRBV7-2 with TRBJ1-5. Germline V lookup: CDR1 SGHTA, CDR2 FQGNSA. The CDR3 loop spans 12 amino acids. The CDR3 loop reads CASSSDSVAQHF. The whole variable domain, filled in from reference TRBV7-2 and TRBJ1-5, reads GAGVSQSPSNKVTEKGKDVELRCDPISGHTALYWYRQSLGQGLEFLIYFQGNSAPDKSGLPSDRFSAERTGGSVSTLTIQRTQQEDSAVYLCASSSDSVAQHFGDGTRLSIL.

V usage is TRBV6-1 and J usage is TRBJ2-1; TCRdb picks TRBD1, but there is no DNA to check that call. Germline V gene lookup returns CDR1 MNHNS and CDR2 SASEGT. The CDR3 runs 16 residues. The chain's CDR3 is CASSAHRDSSYNEQFF.

This chain uses TRBV29-1 with TRBJ2-7; lacking DNA, the TRBD1 call made by TCRdb goes unchecked. This CDR3 region has 14 residues. Germline assignment: CDR1 SQVTM and CDR2 ANQGSEA. The CDR3: CSVAGTGVTYEQYF.

The V gene is TRBV6-2 or TRBV6-3, the J gene TRBJ2-2; TCRdb picks TRBD2, but there is no DNA to check that call. Germline V CDR1 and CDR2: MNHEY, SVGEGT. The CDR3 consists of 15 residues. CDR3 sequence reads: CASSNSGVDTGELFF.

This sequence joins TRBV29-1 and TRBJ2-7; TCRdb's assignment of TRBD1 cannot be checked, as there is no DNA. The CDR3 is 14 amino acids. The germline gives CDR1 SQVTM, CDR2 ANQGSEA. CDR3 sequence reads: CSALFPGEVYEQYF.

The chain couples TRBV5-1 to TRBJ2-2; TCRdb's D gene call, TRBD1, goes unchecked for lack of DNA. Germline CDR1 SGHRS, CDR2 YFSETQ. The CDR3 extends over 18 amino acids. The CDR3 sequence: CASSPPSREGINTGELFF.

CDR3 in amino acids: CSARGLNLAFF. V usage is TRBV20-1 and J usage is TRBJ1-1. The CDR3 loop spans 11 amino acids. Germline V gene lookup returns CDR1 DFQATT and CDR2 SNEGSKA (reference sequence).

V gene TRBV29-1 combines with J gene TRBJ2-7; TCRdb's D gene call, TRBD1, goes unchecked for lack of DNA. The CDR3 runs to 12 residues. CDR1 is SQVTM and CDR2 is ANQGSEA in the germline V gene. CDR3 protein: CSVESGNYEQYF.

The chain links TRBV27 to TRBJ1-1; lacking DNA, the TRBD1 call made by TCRdb goes unchecked. CDR3 length equals 14 residues. In germline, CDR1 is MNHEY, CDR2 SMNVEV (reference sequence). CDR3 residues: CASSFRDKNTEAFF.

V is TRBV7-9 and J is TRBJ2-1; TCRdb lists TRBD1, though no DNA is available to test this call. The CDR3 loop spans 14 amino acids. From germline, CDR1 is SEHNR and CDR2 FQNEAQ (reference sequence). CDR3 sequence: CASSLGQGWDEQFF.

The CDR3 sequence: CARSSNHYEQYF. The V call is TRBV19, the J call TRBJ2-7. This CDR3 contains 12 residues. The germline V gene has CDR1 LNHDA and CDR2 SQIVND (reference sequence).

The rearrangement joins TRBV29-1 to TRBJ2-1; TCRdb's D gene call, TRBD1, goes unchecked for lack of DNA. Germline V lookup: CDR1 SQVTM, CDR2 ANQGSEA. The CDR3 totals 14 residues. The CDR3 is CSVAAGLPYNEQFF.

The rearrangement uses TRBV12-3 or TRBV12-4 and TRBJ2-6. The CDR3 extends over 13 amino acids. The CDR3: CASRGSGANVLTF.

The V call is TRBV6-5, the J call TRBJ2-1; TCRdb returns TRBD2, unconfirmable since there is no DNA. Germline V gene lookup returns CDR1 MNHEY and CDR2 SVGAGI. This CDR3 contains 12 residues. CDR3 sequence: CASTLDGDEQFF.

J is TRBJ1-4 and V is TRBV7-9. Germline CDR1 SEHNR, CDR2 FQNEAQ (reference sequence). The CDR3 length is 12 residues. The CDR3 protein is CASSLTNEKLFF.

This sequence joins TRBV10-3 and TRBJ2-5. The CDR3 sequence is 12 residues long. The V gene's germline CDR1 is ENHRY and CDR2 SYGVKD. CDR3: CAIRGDDETQYF.

The chain has TRBV28 and TRBJ2-3; absent DNA, TCRdb's TRBD1 call cannot be checked. The CDR3 sequence is 15 residues long. Germline CDR1 and CDR2: MDHEN and SYDVKM. The CDR3 loop reads CASSSDTQGADTQYF.

The V and J genes are TRBV5-4 and TRBJ2-7; checking the TCRdb D call of TRBD1 is not possible without DNA. CDR1 SGHNT and CDR2 YYREEE come from the germline V gene (reference sequence). This CDR3 is built from 15 residues. The CDR3 reads CASSRVTAGSYEQYF.